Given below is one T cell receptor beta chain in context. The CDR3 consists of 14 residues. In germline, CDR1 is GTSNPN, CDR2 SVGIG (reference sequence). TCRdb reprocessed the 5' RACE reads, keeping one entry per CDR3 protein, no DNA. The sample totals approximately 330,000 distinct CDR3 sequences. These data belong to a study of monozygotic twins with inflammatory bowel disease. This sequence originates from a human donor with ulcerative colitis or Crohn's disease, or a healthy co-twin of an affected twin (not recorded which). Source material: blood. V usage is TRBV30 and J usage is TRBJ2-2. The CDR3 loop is CAWRQLGNTGELFF.